This TCR beta chain was recovered during a study of T cells in localized non-small cell lung cancer. TCRdb's table, derived via immunoSEQ multiplex PCR, lists solely in-frame clones and lacks some. This table holds about 59,000 clones, roughly nine tenths found once. CDR1 is SGHTA, CDR2 FQGNSA, per germline. Trimming removed 1 base at V and 1 base at J, with 12 bases between. The CDR3 has 16 amino acids. Notes on this clone: The antigen is unknown.

Study-wide findings and caveats: Uninvolved adjacent lung showed the highest T cell clonality, exceeding tumor.

The TCR originated in a man aged 40-75 years with stage I lung adenocarcinoma. The rearrangement uses TRBV7-2 and TRBJ2-3; the D is unclear. Source: peripheral blood, taken before any cancer treatment. CDR3 in DNA: TGTGCCAGCAGCTTAGTGCGCGGTGCGGGCACAGATACGCAGTATTTT. Translating gives CASSLVRGAGTDTQYF.